A selection of T cell receptor beta chains follows, all from one sample in a study of cytomegalovirus exposure and HLA in healthy donors. Only in-frame clones appear in the TCRdb table, and some are missing; sequencing was by immunoSEQ multiplex PCR. The sample records roughly 70,000 clones, 65% to 80% being singletons. Sequencing was performed on PBMCs. The receptors derive from an older man in good health and CMV-seronegative. CDR3s include the opening cysteine and the closing phenylalanine or tryptophan. A D gene is named only where the DNA matches it firmly. Only part of the rows carry a size: once, few, many, or a class if the clone is expanded.

D: .; V: TRBV4-3; size: few; J: TRBJ1-1; DNA: TGCGCCAGCAGCCAAGATTCAAGCATCCCTGAAGCTTTCTTT; CDR3: CASSQDSSIPEAFF
D: TRBD1; V: TRBV28; size: .; J: TRBJ2-7; DNA: TGTGCCGGCAGTTTCGGGGGGACAGGGAGGCACGAGCAGTACTTC; CDR3: CAGSFGGTGRHEQYF
D: TRBD1; V: TRBV15; size: .; J: TRBJ2-7; DNA: TGTGCCACCAGCAGGGCCGGGACAGGTGTCTACGAGCAGTACTTC; CDR3: CATSRAGTGVYEQYF
D: TRBD1; V: TRBV11-3; size: .; J: TRBJ1-1; DNA: TGTGCCAGCAGCTTCACAGGGGTAACTGAAGCTTTCTTT; CDR3: CASSFTGVTEAFF
D: .; V: TRBV6-1; size: .; J: TRBJ1-6; DNA: TGTGCCAGCAGTGACAGGTCTGGTGCCGGGAGCACCTATAATTCACCCCTCCACTTT; CDR3: CASSDRSGAGSTYNSPLHF
D: .; V: TRBV7-2; size: .; J: TRBJ2-3; DNA: TGTGCCAGCAGCTTAGTGGGGGGAAGCACAGATACGCAGTATTTT; CDR3: CASSLVGGSTDTQYF
D: .; V: TRBV6-5; size: .; J: TRBJ1-1; DNA: TGTGCCAGCAGTTACTCGCCAGGGGACACTGAAGCTTTCTTT; CDR3: CASSYSPGDTEAFF
D: .; V: TRBV7-2; size: .; J: TRBJ2-2; DNA: TGTGCCAGCAGCTTACGGGGGACCGGGGAGCTGTTTTTT; CDR3: CASSLRGTGELFF
D: .; V: TRBV29-1; size: .; J: TRBJ1-1; DNA: TGCAGCGGGATCAGGGCTACGAACACTGAAGCTTTCTTT; CDR3: CSGIRATNTEAFF
D: .; V: TRBV11-2; size: .; J: TRBJ2-5; DNA: TGTGCCAGCAGCTTAGAGGCCGGCGGGGAGACCCAGTACTTC; CDR3: CASSLEAGGETQYF
D: .; V: TRBV6-5; size: few; J: TRBJ2-7; DNA: TGTGCCAGCAGACAGGGTATCTACGAGCAGTACTTC; CDR3: CASRQGIYEQYF
D: .; V: TRBV19; size: .; J: TRBJ2-5; DNA: TGTGCCAGTAGTGCTATCGTTCCAGAGACCCAGTACTTC; CDR3: CASSAIVPETQYF
D: .; V: TRBV15; size: .; J: TRBJ2-1; DNA: TGTGCCACCAGCAGAGACGACAGCGGGCGCTACAATGAGCAGTTCTTC; CDR3: CATSRDDSGRYNEQFF
D: TRBD1; V: TRBV13; size: few; J: TRBJ1-6; DNA: TGTGCCAGCAGGGGACAGGGGAACAATTATTCACCCCTCCACTTT; CDR3: CASRGQGNNYSPLHF
D: .; V: TRBV19; size: .; J: TRBJ2-7; DNA: TGTGCCAGTAGTGTTCCAGGGCAGCTCGAGCAGTACTTC; CDR3: CASSVPGQLEQYF
D: TRBD1; V: TRBV27; size: .; J: TRBJ2-7; DNA: TGTGCCAGCACTCCTTATCTTCTCCAAACCGGGGACAGGCATACCTACGAGCAGTACTTC; CDR3: CASTPYLLQTGDRHTYEQYF
D: .; V: TRBV19; size: .; J: TRBJ2-2; DNA: TGTGCCAGTAGTATCATCACTCCCGGGGAGCTGTTTTTT; CDR3: CASSIITPGELFF
D: .; V: TRBV4-1; size: .; J: TRBJ1-1; DNA: TGCGCCAGCAGCGACCAGGGAACCTTACGTGAAGCTTTCTTT; CDR3: CASSDQGTLREAFF
D: TRBD1; V: TRBV4-3; size: .; J: TRBJ1-4; DNA: TGCGCCAGCAGCCAAGAAAAAACAGGGGGATCACTGTTTTTT; CDR3: CASSQEKTGGSLFF
D: TRBD1; V: TRBV7-8; size: .; J: TRBJ1-1; DNA: TGTGCCAGCAGCTTTACAGGGGACACTGAAGCTTTCTTT; CDR3: CASSFTGDTEAFF
D: .; V: TRBV6-5; size: once; J: TRBJ2-3; DNA: TGTGCCAGCAGGACTGCCCCCAGCACAGATACGCAGTATTTT; CDR3: CASRTAPSTDTQYF
D: TRBD2; V: TRBV5-1; size: .; J: TRBJ2-7; DNA: TGCGCCAGCAGCTTGGTTAGCGGGGGATACGAGCAGTACTTC; CDR3: CASSLVSGGYEQYF
D: .; V: TRBV28; size: once; J: TRBJ2-5; DNA: TGTGCCAGCAGTTTCACGTCGGGGTACCAAGAGACCCAGTACTTC; CDR3: CASSFTSGYQETQYF
D: TRBD2; V: TRBV19; size: .; J: TRBJ2-3; DNA: TGTGCCAGTAATCGAGGTAGCGGGGTCACAGATACGCAGTATTTT; CDR3: CASNRGSGVTDTQYF
D: TRBD2; V: TRBV29-1; size: .; J: TRBJ2-1; DNA: TGCAGCGTGGGCGAGCGGGGCTCCTACAATGAGCAGTTCTTC; CDR3: CSVGERGSYNEQFF
D: .; V: TRBV27; size: .; J: TRBJ2-7; DNA: TGTGCCAGCGCACCAGGGGTCTCCTACGAGCAGTACTTC; CDR3: CASAPGVSYEQYF
D: .; V: TRBV9; size: .; J: TRBJ1-3; DNA: TGTGCCAGCAGCGTAGAGGGGCGTCCTGGAAACACCATATATTTT; CDR3: CASSVEGRPGNTIYF
D: .; V: TRBV14; size: .; J: TRBJ1-1; DNA: TGTGCCAGCAGCCCCGGTGTTAACACTGAAGCTTTCTTT; CDR3: CASSPGVNTEAFF
D: .; V: TRBV6-5; size: .; J: TRBJ1-3; DNA: TGTGCCAGCAGTCGCAGTACCTCTGGAAACACCATATATTTT; CDR3: CASSRSTSGNTIYF
D: TRBD1; V: TRBV5-1; size: .; J: TRBJ2-1; DNA: TGCGCCAGCAGCTTGCCCCTGTTGGACAGGGGGGACAATGAGCAGTTCTTC; CDR3: CASSLPLLDRGDNEQFF
D: .; V: TRBV7-2; size: .; J: TRBJ2-5; DNA: TGTGCCAGCAGCTTAGGAACAGGAATGGGGGAGACCCAGTACTTC; CDR3: CASSLGTGMGETQYF
D: .; V: TRBV6-1; size: few; J: TRBJ1-2; DNA: TGTGCCAGCAGTGTATTACAGGACGTTGGGGACTACACCTTC; CDR3: CASSVLQDVGDYTF
D: TRBD1; V: TRBV4-3; size: .; J: TRBJ2-1; DNA: TGCGCCAGCAGCCAAGATTTTTTCGGGACAGGGGGCGGGAATGAGCAGTTCTTC; CDR3: CASSQDFFGTGGGNEQFF
D: .; V: TRBV18; size: once; J: TRBJ1-3; DNA: TGTGCCAGCTCACCACCGAGGCAGCCTGGAAACACCATATATTTT; CDR3: CASSPPRQPGNTIYF
D: TRBD1; V: TRBV11-2; size: .; J: TRBJ1-4; DNA: TGTGCCAGCAGCTTAGGGACAGGGAACGAAAAACTGTTTTTT; CDR3: CASSLGTGNEKLFF
D: .; V: TRBV7-9; size: .; J: TRBJ2-2; DNA: TGTGCCAGCAGCTTAGGGAGTTATAACACCGGGGAGCTGTTTTTT; CDR3: CASSLGSYNTGELFF